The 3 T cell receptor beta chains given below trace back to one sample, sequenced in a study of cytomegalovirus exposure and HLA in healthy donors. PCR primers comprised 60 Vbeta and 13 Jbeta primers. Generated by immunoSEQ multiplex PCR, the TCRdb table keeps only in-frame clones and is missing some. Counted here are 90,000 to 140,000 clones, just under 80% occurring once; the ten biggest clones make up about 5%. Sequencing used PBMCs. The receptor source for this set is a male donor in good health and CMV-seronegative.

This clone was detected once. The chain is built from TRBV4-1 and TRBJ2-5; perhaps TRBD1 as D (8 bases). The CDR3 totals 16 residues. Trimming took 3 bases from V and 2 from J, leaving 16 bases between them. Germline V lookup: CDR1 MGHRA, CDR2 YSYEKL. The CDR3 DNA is TGCGCCAGCAGCCAGACAGACAGGGGAGGGCAAGAGACCCAGTACTTC. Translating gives CASSQTDRGGQETQYF.

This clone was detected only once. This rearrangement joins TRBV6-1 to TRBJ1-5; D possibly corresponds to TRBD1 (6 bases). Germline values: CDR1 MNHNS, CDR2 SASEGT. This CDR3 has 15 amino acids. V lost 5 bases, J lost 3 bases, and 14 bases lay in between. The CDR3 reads CASSSQGTLNQPQHF. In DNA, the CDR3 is TGTGCCAGCAGTTCCCAGGGGACCCTCAATCAGCCCCAGCATTTT.

CDR3 sequence: CASSQGTGMYSNQPQHF. The CDR3 DNA is TGTGCCAGCAGCCAAGGGACAGGGATGTATAGCAATCAGCCCCAGCATTTT. The gene calls are TRBV5-5 and TRBJ1-5; TRBD1 aligns across 9 bases. Germline V lookup: CDR1 SGHKS, CDR2 YYEKEE (reference sequence). V shed 4 bases and J 0 bases; nucleotides not matched to a gene: 8. The CDR3 has 17 amino acids.